Below, 18 T cell receptor beta chains from the same sample are listed, as sequenced in a study of tumor and adjacent non-tumor tissue in lung cancer. TCRbeta libraries were built with three rounds of nested PCR, modified from ARM-PCR. TCRdb independently ran MiXCR on the multiplex PCR reads; one entry per CDR3 protein. The sample lists some 70,000 distinct CDR3 sequences, around 65% occurring once. RNA was extracted from bulk tissue without any cell sorting. This non-tumor lung sample came from over 3 cm beyond the tumor edge. The specimen was distant non-tumor lung tissue. Receptors originate from a woman between 50 and 59 years old with non-small cell lung cancer.

To note about this clonotype: Germline and junction disagree at one end, which may indicate a read error. The chain employs TRBV13 and TRBJ1-1, with 10 bases that match TRBD1. The CDR3 loop spans 16 amino acids. The V gene's germline CDR1 is PRHDT and CDR2 FYEKMQ (reference sequence). The CDR3 region has the DNA TGTGTCAGCAGCTTAGGATGGACAGGGGGAAACACTGAAGCCTTCTTT. Translation: CVSSLGWTGGNTEAFF.

This clonotype showed up just once. A junction end diverges from the germline sequence, so it may reflect a read error. The V call is TRBV5-5, the J call TRBJ1-5; the D gene is possibly TRBD1 (5 bases). CDR1 and CDR2 from the germline V gene are SGHKS and YYEKEE (reference sequence). The CDR3 runs 14 residues. The chain's CDR3 is CAISLVRGSQPKHF. DNA for the CDR3: TGTGCCATCAGCTTGGTGAGGGGAAGTCAGCCCAAGCATTTT.

The chain uses TRBV6-1 and TRBJ2-3; D is unresolved. Trimming stripped 6 bases from V and 2 bases from J, with 12 bases between. Germline CDR1 reads MNHNS; CDR2 reads SASEGT. The CDR3 totals 14 residues. The CDR3 is CASRVAGSTDTQYF. The DNA for the CDR3 is TGTGCCAGCAGAGTAGCTGGGTCCACAGATACGCAGTATTTT.

As for this clonotype: The final CDR3 position lacks the conserved phenylalanine or tryptophan, pointing to a likely read error. The J gene is TRBJ2-3, the V gene TRBV11-3; a weak D match, TRBD1 (6 bases). Germline V gene sequence: CDR1 SGHNT, CDR2 YENEEA. This CDR3 contains 13 residues. CDR3 nucleotides: TGTGCCAGCAGCCGCCGGGACACATATACGCAGTATTAT. Translated, it gives CASSRRDTYTQYY.

This clonotype was picked up many times. V is TRBV29-1 and J is TRBJ2-6; D uncertain. The CDR3 contains 14 residues. The germline CDR1 and CDR2 sequences are SQVTM and ANQGSEA. The germline V and J ends were trimmed by 3 bases and 0 bases, with 6 bases remaining between them. This CDR3 is CSVEGVSGANVLTF. The DNA for the CDR3 is TGCAGCGTTGAGGGTGTCTCTGGGGCCAACGTCCTGACTTTC.

This clonotype was counted at least ten times. The rearrangement joins TRBV6-2 or TRBV6-3 to TRBJ2-7, with D perhaps being TRBD1 or TRBD2 (5 bases each). Trimming pared 2 bases from V and 6 bases from J, leaving 11 bases between. Looked up from germline, CDR1 is MNHEY and CDR2 is SVGEGT. The CDR3 is 13 residues long. CDR3 sequence: CASSYVPGSEQYF. CDR3 DNA: TGTGCCAGCAGTTACGTTCCAGGGAGCGAGCAGTACTTC.

Points on this clonotype: Sequence at one end of the junction differs from germline and may be a read error. The V call is TRBV20-1, the J call TRBJ2-5; D remains ambiguous. Per the germline V gene, CDR1 is DFQATT and CDR2 is SNEGSKA (reference sequence). The CDR3 is made up of 13 amino acids. The CDR3: CNVHKSPGETQYF. The CDR3 coding sequence is TGCAATGTCCATAAGAGCCCAGGAGAGACTCAGTACTTC.

This clonotype appeared a few times. A much more abundant neighbour one base away suggests this may be a read error. The rearrangement links TRBV6-2 or TRBV6-3 to TRBJ1-5, with D uncertain. Germline V gene lookup returns CDR1 MNHEY and CDR2 SVGEGT. The CDR3 is made up of 14 amino acids. The CDR3 DNA sequence: TGTGTCAGCAGTTACGATGGCAGCGGGAAGCCCCAGCATTTT. This encodes CVSSYDGSGKPQHF.

Points on this clonotype: Since the CDR3 does not end with the conserved phenylalanine or tryptophan, this likely comes from a read error. The V gene is TRBV20-1, the J gene TRBJ1-1; D is possibly TRBD1 (5 bases). Trimming left V 4 bases short and J 1 base short, with 13 bases between. CDR1 DFQATT and CDR2 SNEGSKA come from the germline V gene (reference sequence). This CDR3 has 14 amino acids. CDR3 DNA sequence: TGCAGTGCTACCCACCCAGGGAGGAACACTGAAGCTTTCCTT. Protein: CSATHPGRNTEAFL.

With respect to this clonotype: The missing conserved phenylalanine or tryptophan at the end of this CDR3 makes a read error likely. The chain recombines TRBV7-9 with TRBJ2-1, with D possibly TRBD1 on 6 matching bases. Trimming removed 2 bases from V and 5 bases from J, with 10 bases in between. CDR1 SEHNR and CDR2 FQNEAQ come from the germline V gene (reference sequence). The CDR3 covers 14 residues. The CDR3 nucleotides read TGTGCCAGCAGCTTAACACAGGGTAACAATGAGCAGTTCATC. This translates into CASSLTQGNNEQFI.

This clonotype has ten or more counts. The chain employs TRBV20-1 and TRBJ1-1, with TRBD1 as a possible D gene (5 bases). This CDR3 contains 11 residues. Germline V gene data show CDR1 as DFQATT and CDR2 as SNEGSKA (reference sequence). CDR3 sequence (DNA): TGCAGAGGGGCAGGGCCCACTGAAGCTTTCTTT. Translation: CRGAGPTEAFF.

Details on this clonotype: A much larger clone lies one base from this, so it may be a read error. The rearrangement uses TRBV5-1 and TRBJ2-5; 7 bases map to TRBD1. V lost 4 bases and J lost 5; bases outside the gene matches: 8. The CDR3 extends over 14 amino acids. In germline, CDR1 is SGHRS, CDR2 YFSETQ. DNA for the CDR3: TGCGCCAGCAGCAGGGACAGCTTCCATGAGACCCAGTACTTC. Translation gives CASSRDSFHETQYF.

This clonotype appeared a few times. This clone may be a read error of a much larger clone one base away. The rearrangement links TRBV29-1 to TRBJ1-2; 8 bases agree with TRBD1. Germline-derived CDR1 and CDR2 are SQVTM and ANQGSEA. The CDR3 runs to 12 residues. Trimming at V came to 7 bases and at J to 13 bases, leaving 14 bases not matched to a gene. In DNA form, the CDR3 reads TGCAGCGCCAGGGGGCAGACCCGGGTCCTCACCTTC. Protein: CSARGQTRVLTF.

This clonotype was detected once. This rearrangement joins TRBV28 to TRBJ2-7, with TRBD2 matching over 8 bases. Trimming cost V 2 bases and J 6 bases; bases outside gene matches: 12. CDR1 MDHEN and CDR2 SYDVKM come from the germline V gene. This CDR3 comprises 16 residues. CDR3 nucleotides: TGTGCCAGCAGTTTAAGAAGACTAGCGAAGATCGGCGAGCAGTACTTC. It specifies CASSLRRLAKIGEQYF.

Note on this clonotype: Sequence at one end of the junction differs from germline and may be a read error. This chain joins TRBV28 and TRBJ1-5; 7 bases match TRBD1. This CDR3 has 16 residues. Germline loops: CDR1 MDHEN, CDR2 SYDVKM. CDR3 in amino acids: CASRLHGTDRNQPQHF. DNA for the CDR3: TGTGCAAGCAGACTTCATGGGACAGATAGAAATCAGCCCCAGCATTTT.

This clonotype came up a few times. The gene calls are TRBV5-1 and TRBJ1-2; 8 bases are a match to TRBD1. Unmatched junction bases numbered 5, after V lost 0 bases and J lost 1 base. Per the germline V gene, CDR1 is SGHRS and CDR2 is YFSETQ. The CDR3 contains 16 residues. The CDR3 sequence: CASSLEGQGNNYGYTF. The CDR3 nucleotides read TGCGCCAGCAGCTTGGAAGGACAGGGAAATAACTATGGCTACACCTTC.

This chain connects TRBV6-5 to TRBJ2-2; possibly TRBD1 or TRBD2 for D (6 bases each). This CDR3 is built from 15 residues. CDR1 is MNHEY, CDR2 SVGAGI, per germline. V was trimmed by 6 bases and J by 7 bases, leaving 18 bases between them. This CDR3 is CASSLWGAGIGELFF. CDR3 bases: TGTGCCAGCAGCCTGTGGGGGGCCGGCATCGGGGAGCTGTTTTTT.

Written as DNA, the CDR3 is TGTGCCAGCAGCTTAGCTGGGACTAGCGGTCAGAGTGAGCAGTTCTTC. Encoded protein: CASSLAGTSGQSEQFF. The rearrangement uses TRBV7-2 and TRBJ2-1; 11 nucleotides agree with TRBD2. This CDR3 spans 16 amino acids. V lost 0 bases, J lost 9 bases, and 7 bases stayed unmatched. CDR1 and CDR2 (germline): SGHTA, FQGNSA.